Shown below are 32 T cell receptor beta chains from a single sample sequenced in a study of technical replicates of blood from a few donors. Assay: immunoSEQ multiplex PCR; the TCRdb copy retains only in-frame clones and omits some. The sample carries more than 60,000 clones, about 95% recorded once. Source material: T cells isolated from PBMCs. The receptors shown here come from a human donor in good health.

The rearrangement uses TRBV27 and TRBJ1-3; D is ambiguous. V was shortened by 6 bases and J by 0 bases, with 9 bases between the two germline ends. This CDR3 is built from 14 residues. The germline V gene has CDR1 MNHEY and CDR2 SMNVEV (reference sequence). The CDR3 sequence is CASSPLRSGNTIYF. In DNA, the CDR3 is TGTGCCAGCAGCCCACTTCGCTCTGGAAACACCATATATTTT.

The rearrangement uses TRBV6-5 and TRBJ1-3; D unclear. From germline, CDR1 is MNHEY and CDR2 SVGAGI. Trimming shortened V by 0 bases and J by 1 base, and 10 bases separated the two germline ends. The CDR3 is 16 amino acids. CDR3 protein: CASSYSSVQSGNTIYF. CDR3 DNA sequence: TGTGCCAGCAGTTACTCGTCAGTACAATCTGGAAACACCATATATTTT.

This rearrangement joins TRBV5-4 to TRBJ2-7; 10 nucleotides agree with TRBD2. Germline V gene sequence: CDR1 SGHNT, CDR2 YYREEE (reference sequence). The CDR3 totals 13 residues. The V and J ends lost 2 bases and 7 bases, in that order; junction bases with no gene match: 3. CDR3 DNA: TGTGCCAGCAGCTTAAGCGGGAGGGAAGAGCAGTACTTC. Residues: CASSLSGREEQYF.

CDR3 in amino acids: CASAGLQQTTGQYSGANVLTF. As DNA, the CDR3 is TGTGCCAGCGCTGGCCTGCAGCAAACCACGGGACAGTACTCTGGGGCCAACGTCCTGACTTTC. The gene calls are TRBV2 and TRBJ2-6; 7 bases are a match to TRBD1. The CDR3 has 21 amino acids. Trimming took 8 bases from V and 0 from J; bases not matched to a gene: 22. Germline CDR1 and CDR2: SNHLY and FYNNEI.

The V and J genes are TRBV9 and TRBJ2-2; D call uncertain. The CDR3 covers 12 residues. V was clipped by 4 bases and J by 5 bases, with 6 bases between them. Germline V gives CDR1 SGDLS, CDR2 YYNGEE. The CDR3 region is CASSHLTGELFF. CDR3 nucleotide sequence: TGTGCCAGCAGCCATCTAACCGGGGAGCTGTTTTTT.

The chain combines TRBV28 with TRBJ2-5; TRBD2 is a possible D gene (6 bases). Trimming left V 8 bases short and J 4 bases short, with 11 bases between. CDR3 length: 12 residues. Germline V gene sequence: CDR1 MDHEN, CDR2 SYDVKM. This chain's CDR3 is CASCAGRETQYF. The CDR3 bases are TGTGCCAGCTGCGCGGGACGAGAGACCCAGTACTTC.

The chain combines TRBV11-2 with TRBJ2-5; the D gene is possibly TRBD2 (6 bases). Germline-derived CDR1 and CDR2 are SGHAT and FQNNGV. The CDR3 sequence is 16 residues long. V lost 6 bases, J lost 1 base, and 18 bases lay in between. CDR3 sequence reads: CASRSPRRALQETQYF. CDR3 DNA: TGTGCCAGCAGATCCCCAAGGAGGGCCCTCCAAGAGACCCAGTACTTC.

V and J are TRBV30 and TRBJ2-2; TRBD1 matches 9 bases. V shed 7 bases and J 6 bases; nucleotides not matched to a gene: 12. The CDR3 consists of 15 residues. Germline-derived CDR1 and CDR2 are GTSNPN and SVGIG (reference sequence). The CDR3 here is CASRRGTGYSGELFF. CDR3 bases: TGTGCCTCTCGCAGGGGGACAGGGTATTCCGGGGAGCTGTTTTTT.

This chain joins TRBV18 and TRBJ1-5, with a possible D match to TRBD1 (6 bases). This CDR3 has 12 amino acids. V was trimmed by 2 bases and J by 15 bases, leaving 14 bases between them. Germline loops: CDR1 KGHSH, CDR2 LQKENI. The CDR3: CASSPSGEVLHF. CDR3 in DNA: TGTGCCAGCTCACCATCAGGGGAAGTCTTGCATTTT.

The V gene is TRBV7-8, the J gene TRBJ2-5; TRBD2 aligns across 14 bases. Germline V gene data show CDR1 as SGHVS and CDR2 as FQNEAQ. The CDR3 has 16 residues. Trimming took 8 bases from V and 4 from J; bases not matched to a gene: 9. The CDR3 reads CASGLAGGVLRETQYF. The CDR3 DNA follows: TGTGCCAGCGGACTAGCGGGAGGAGTGCTGAGAGAGACCCAGTACTTC.

The CDR3 protein is CASTVGQFSFF. As DNA, the CDR3 is TGTGCCAGTACCGTGGGGCAGTTTTCTTTCTTT. This chain connects TRBV19 to TRBJ1-1, with TRBD1 as a possible D gene (5 bases). V lost 7 bases to trimming and J lost 12 bases, with 15 bases between them. Germline CDR1 LNHDA, CDR2 SQIVND (reference sequence). This CDR3 contains 11 residues.

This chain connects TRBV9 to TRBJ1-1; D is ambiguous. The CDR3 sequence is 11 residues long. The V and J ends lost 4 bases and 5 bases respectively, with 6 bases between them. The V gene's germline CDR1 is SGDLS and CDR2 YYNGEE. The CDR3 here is CASSRGTEAFF. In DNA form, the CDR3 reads TGTGCCAGCAGCCGCGGGACTGAAGCTTTCTTT.

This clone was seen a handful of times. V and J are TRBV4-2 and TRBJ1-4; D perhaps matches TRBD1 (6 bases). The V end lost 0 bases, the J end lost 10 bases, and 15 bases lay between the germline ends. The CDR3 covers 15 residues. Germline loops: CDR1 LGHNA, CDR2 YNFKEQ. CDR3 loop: CASSQDGDRWGKLFF. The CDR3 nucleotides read TGTGCCAGCAGCCAAGACGGAGACAGGTGGGGAAAACTGTTTTTT.

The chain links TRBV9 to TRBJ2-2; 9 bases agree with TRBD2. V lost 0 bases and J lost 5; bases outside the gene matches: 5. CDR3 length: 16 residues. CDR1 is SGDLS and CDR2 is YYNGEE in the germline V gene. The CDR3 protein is CASSVGSGRGTGELFF. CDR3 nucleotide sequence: TGTGCCAGCAGCGTAGGTAGCGGGAGAGGTACCGGGGAGCTGTTTTTT.

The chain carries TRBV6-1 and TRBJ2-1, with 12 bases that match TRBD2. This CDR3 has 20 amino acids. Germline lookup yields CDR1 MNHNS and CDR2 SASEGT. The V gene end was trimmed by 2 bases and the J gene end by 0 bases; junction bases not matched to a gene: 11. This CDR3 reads CASSELVTSGGPYSYNEQFF. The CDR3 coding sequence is TGTGCCAGCAGTGAATTGGTCACTAGCGGGGGGCCTTACTCCTACAATGAGCAGTTCTTC.

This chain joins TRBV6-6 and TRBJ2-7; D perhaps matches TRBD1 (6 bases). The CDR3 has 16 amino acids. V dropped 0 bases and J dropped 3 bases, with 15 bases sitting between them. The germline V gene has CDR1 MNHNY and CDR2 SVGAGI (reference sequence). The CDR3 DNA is TGTGCCAGCAGTTACTCTCGGACAGCCACCCTCTACGAGCAGTACTTC. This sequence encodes CASSYSRTATLYEQYF.

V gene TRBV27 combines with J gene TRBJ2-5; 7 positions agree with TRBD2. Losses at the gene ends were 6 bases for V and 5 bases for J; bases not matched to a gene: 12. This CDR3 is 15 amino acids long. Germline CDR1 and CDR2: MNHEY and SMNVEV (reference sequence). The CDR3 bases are TGTGCCAGCAGCTTCTCTTTAGCGGGCGGGGAGACCCAGTACTTC. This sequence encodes CASSFSLAGGETQYF.

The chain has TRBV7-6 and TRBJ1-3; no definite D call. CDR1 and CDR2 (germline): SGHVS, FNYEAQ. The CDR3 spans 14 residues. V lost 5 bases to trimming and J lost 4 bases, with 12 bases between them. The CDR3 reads CASSAQASGNTIYF. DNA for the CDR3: TGTGCCAGCAGCGCTCAGGCATCAGGAAACACCATATATTTT.

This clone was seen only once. The CDR3 DNA reads as TGTGCCAGTAGTTTCGGGACAGTTCCAGGTGGCTACACCTTC. This encodes CASSFGTVPGGYTF. V gene TRBV19 combines with J gene TRBJ1-2, with TRBD1 matching 7 bases. The trim removed 5 bases at V and 7 bases at J, leaving 10 bases unmatched. Germline-derived CDR1 and CDR2 are LNHDA and SQIVND (reference sequence). CDR3 size: 14 residues.

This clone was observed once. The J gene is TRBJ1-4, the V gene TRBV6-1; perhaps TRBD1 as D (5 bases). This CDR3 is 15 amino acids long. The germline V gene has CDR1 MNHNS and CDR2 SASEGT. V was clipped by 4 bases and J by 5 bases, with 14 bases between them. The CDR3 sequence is CASSGARTRNEKLFF. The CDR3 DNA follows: TGTGCCAGCAGTGGAGCCCGGACAAGGAATGAAAAACTGTTTTTT.

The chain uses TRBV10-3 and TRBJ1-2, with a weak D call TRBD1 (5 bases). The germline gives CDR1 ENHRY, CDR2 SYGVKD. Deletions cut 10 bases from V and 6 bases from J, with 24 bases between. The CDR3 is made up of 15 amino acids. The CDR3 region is CATRALSGSSHGYTF. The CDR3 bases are TGTGCCACCAGGGCTTTAAGCGGGAGCTCCCATGGCTACACCTTC.

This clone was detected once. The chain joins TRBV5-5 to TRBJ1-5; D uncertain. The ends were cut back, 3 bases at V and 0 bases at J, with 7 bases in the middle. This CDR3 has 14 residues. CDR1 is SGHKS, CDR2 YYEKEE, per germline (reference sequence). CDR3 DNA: TGTGCCAGCAGCTATGTCCTTAGCAATCAGCCCCAGCATTTT. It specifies CASSYVLSNQPQHF.

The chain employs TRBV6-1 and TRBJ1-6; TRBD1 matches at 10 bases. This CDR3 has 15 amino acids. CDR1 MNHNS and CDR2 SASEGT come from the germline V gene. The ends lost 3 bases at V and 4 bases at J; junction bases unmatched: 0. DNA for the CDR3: TGTGCCAGCAGTGAGGGACAGGGGTATAATTCACCCCTCCACTTT. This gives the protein CASSEGQGYNSPLHF.

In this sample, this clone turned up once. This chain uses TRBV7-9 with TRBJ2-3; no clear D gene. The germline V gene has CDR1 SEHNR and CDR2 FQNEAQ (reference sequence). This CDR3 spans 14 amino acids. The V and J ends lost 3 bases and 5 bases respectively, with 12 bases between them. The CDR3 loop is CASSFGRYQDTQYF. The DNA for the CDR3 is TGTGCCAGCAGCTTCGGTCGCTATCAAGATACGCAGTATTTT.

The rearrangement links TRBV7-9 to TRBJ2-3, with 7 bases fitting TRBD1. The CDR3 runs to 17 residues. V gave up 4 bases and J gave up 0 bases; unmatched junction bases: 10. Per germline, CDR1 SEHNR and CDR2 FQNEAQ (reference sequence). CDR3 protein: CASSSNRGHTSTDTQYF. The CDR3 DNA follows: TGTGCCAGCAGCTCTAACAGGGGTCATACTAGCACAGATACGCAGTATTTT.

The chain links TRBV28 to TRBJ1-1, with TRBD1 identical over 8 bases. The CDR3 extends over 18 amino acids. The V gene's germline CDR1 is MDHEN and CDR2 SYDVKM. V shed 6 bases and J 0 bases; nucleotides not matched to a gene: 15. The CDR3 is CASRTFTRTGTMNTEAFF. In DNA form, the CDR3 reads TGTGCCAGCAGAACATTCACCCGGACAGGGACAATGAACACTGAAGCTTTCTTT.

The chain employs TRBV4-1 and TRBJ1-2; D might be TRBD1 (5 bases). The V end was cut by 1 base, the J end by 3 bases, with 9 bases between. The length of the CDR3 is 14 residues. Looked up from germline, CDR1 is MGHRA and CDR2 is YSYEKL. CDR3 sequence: CASSQVSGYYGYTF. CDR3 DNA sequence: TGCGCCAGCAGCCAAGTGTCAGGGTACTATGGCTACACCTTC.

CDR3 loop: CASRRTGVASLEQYF. In nucleotides, the CDR3 is TGTGCCAGCAGAAGGACAGGGGTGGCCTCCCTCGAGCAGTACTTC. V usage is TRBV2 and J usage is TRBJ2-7; TRBD1 agrees at 9 bases. Trimming cost V 6 bases and J 6 bases; bases outside gene matches: 12. The CDR3 runs to 15 residues. Per the germline V gene, CDR1 is SNHLY and CDR2 is FYNNEI.

The CDR3 is CASSEGGRAYEQYF. The CDR3 nucleotides are TGTGCCAGCAGTGAAGGGGGCCGAGCCTACGAGCAGTACTTC. V usage is TRBV6-1 and J usage is TRBJ2-7; D might be TRBD1 (5 bases). The germline CDR1 and CDR2 sequences are MNHNS and SASEGT. The CDR3 is made up of 14 amino acids. Trimming left V 1 base short and J 2 bases short, with 9 bases between.

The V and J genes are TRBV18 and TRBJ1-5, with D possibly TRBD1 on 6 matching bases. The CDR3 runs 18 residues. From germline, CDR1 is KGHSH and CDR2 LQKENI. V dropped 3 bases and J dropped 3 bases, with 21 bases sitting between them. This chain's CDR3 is CASSPRTAGEGLNQPQHF. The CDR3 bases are TGTGCCAGCTCACCCCGGACCGCAGGGGAGGGCCTCAATCAGCCCCAGCATTTT.

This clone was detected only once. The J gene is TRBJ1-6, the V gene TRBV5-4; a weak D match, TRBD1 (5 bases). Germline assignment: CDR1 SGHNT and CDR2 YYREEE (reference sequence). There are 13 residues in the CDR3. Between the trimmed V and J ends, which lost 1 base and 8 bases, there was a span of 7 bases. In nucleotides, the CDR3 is TGTGCCAGCAGCTTGCGGGGGTATTCACCCCTCCACTTT. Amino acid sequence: CASSLRGYSPLHF.

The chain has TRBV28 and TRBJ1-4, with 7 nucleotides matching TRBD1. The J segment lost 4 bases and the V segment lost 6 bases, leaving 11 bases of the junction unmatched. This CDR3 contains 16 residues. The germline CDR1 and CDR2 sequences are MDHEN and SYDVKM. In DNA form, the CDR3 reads TGTGCCAGCAGAACGACAGGGCGTGGATTTAATGAAAAACTGTTTTTT. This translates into CASRTTGRGFNEKLFF.